These 3 T cell receptor beta chains were sequenced from one sample in a study of shared clonotypes between healthy human individuals. TCRdb keeps only in-frame clones here, not all; method: immunoSEQ multiplex PCR. The data show about 2.4 million clones, with 93% seen just once and approximately 0.36% held by the top ten. The sample taken for sequencing was naive CD4+ T cells from PBMCs. Subset indicated: CD45RA+ positively selected. The receptors stem from a man aged 18 to 29 in good health. Some clones in this sample may be carry-over from other donors' samples.

The rearrangement joins TRBV6-1 to TRBJ2-7; unclear D gene. The V and J ends lost 6 bases and 5 bases respectively, with 8 bases between them. The CDR3 has 11 amino acids. Germline CDR1 is MNHNS and CDR2 is SASEGT. This CDR3 reads CASSFDNEQYF. The CDR3 DNA sequence: TGTGCCAGCAGCTTCGATAACGAGCAGTACTTC.

Points on this clone: The same CDR3 can be traced to other DNA sequences in this sample. The chain is built from TRBV5-1 and TRBJ1-1; no definite D call. The length of the CDR3 is 14 residues. Germline CDR1 is SGHRS and CDR2 is YFSETQ. V was shortened by 4 bases and J by 0 bases, with 10 bases between the two germline ends. The CDR3 sequence: CASSLDGVNTEAFF. In nucleotides, the CDR3 is TGCGCCAGCAGCCTAGACGGAGTGAACACTGAAGCTTTCTTT.

This clone was observed once. This chain joins TRBV2 and TRBJ2-1; 10 bases are a match to TRBD1. Germline CDR1 and CDR2: SNHLY and FYNNEI. This CDR3 comprises 16 residues. Losses at the gene ends were 3 bases for V and 4 bases for J; bases not matched to a gene: 6. The CDR3 bases are TGTGCCAGCAGTGATCCTCGGACAGGGGGATACAATGAGCAGTTCTTC. Its protein is CASSDPRTGGYNEQFF.